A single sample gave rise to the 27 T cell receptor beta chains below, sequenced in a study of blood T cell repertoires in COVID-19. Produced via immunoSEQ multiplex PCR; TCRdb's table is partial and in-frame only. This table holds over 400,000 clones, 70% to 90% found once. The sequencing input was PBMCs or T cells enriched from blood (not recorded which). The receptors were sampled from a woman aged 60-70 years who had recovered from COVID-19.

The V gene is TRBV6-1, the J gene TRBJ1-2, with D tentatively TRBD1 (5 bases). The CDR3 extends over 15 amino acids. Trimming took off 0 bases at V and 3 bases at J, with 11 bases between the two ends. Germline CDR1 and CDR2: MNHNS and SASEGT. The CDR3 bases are TGTGCCAGCAGTGAAGCGCACAGGATTTACTATGGCTACACCTTC. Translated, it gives CASSEAHRIYYGYTF.

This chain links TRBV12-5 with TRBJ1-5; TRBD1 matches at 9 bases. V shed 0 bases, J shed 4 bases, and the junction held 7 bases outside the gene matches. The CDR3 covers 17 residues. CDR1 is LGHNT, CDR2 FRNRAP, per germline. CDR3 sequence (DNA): TGTGCTAGTGGTTTGGTACTTGACAGGGGGTTGAATCAGCCCCAGCATTTT. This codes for CASGLVLDRGLNQPQHF.

The chain's CDR3 is CASSIIGGNEQFF. The CDR3 region has the DNA TGTGCCAGTAGTATAATAGGGGGAAATGAGCAGTTCTTC. V is TRBV19 and J is TRBJ2-1; weak D call: TRBD1 (6 bases). The CDR3 runs to 13 residues. Trimming left V 2 bases short and J 7 bases short, with 9 bases between. Germline CDR1 LNHDA, CDR2 SQIVND (reference sequence).

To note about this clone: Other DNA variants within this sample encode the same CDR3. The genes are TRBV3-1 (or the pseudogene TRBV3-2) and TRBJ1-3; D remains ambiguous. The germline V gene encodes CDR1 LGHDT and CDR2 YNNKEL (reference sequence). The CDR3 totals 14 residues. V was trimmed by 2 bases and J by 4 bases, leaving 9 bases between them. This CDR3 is CASSQKGGGNTIYF. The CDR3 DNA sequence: TGTGCCAGCAGCCAAAAAGGAGGGGGAAACACCATATATTTT.

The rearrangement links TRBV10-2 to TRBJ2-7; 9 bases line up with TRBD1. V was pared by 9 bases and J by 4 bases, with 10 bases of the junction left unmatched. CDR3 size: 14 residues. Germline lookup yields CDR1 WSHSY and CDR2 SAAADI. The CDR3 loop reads CASRGQGSSYEQYF. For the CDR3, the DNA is TGCGCCAGTCGGGGACAGGGTTCCTCATACGAGCAGTACTTC.

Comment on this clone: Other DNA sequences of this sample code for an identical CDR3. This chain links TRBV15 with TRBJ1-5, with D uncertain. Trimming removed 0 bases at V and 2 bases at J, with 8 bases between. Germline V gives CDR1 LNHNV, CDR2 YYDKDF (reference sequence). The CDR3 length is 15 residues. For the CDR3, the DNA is TGTGCCACCAGCAGAGACGGGCGGGGCAATCAGCCCCAGCATTTT. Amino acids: CATSRDGRGNQPQHF.

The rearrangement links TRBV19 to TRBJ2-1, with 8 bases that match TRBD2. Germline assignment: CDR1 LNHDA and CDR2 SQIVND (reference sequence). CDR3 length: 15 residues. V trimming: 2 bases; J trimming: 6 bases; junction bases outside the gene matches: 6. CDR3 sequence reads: CASSILGGASNEQFF. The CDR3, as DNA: TGTGCCAGTAGTATACTCGGGGGGGCGAGCAATGAGCAGTTCTTC.

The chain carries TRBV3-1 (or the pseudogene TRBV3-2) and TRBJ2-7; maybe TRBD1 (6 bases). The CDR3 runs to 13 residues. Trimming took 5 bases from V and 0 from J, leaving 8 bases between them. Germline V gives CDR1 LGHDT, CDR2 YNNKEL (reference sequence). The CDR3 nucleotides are TGTGCCAGCAGCTCACAGGGCTCCTACGAGCAGTACTTC. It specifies CASSSQGSYEQYF.

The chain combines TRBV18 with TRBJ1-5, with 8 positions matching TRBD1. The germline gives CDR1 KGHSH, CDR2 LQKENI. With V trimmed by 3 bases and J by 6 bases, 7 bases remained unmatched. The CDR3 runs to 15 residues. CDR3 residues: CASSPDRVVAQPQHF. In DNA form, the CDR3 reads TGTGCCAGCTCACCGGACAGGGTGGTTGCTCAGCCCCAGCATTTT.

This chain's CDR3 is CASSRTGMMEKLFF. CDR3 DNA: TGTGCCAGTAGTAGGACAGGGATGATGGAAAAACTGTTTTTT. The V call is TRBV19, the J call TRBJ1-4; the match to TRBD1 covers 8 bases. The CDR3 is made up of 14 amino acids. Losses at the gene ends were 4 bases for V and 8 bases for J; bases not matched to a gene: 6. Germline loops: CDR1 LNHDA, CDR2 SQIVND (reference sequence).

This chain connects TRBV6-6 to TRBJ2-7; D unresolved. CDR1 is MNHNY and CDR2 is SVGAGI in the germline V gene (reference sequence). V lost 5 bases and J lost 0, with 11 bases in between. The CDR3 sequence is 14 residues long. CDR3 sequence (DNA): TGTGCCAGCAGTGGGCATGGCAACTCCTACGAGCAGTACGTC. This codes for CASSGHGNSYEQYV.

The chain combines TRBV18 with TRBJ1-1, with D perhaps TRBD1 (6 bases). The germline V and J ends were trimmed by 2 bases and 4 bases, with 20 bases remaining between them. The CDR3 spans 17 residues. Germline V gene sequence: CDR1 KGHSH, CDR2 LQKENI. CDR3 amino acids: CASSPSYRAGSVTEAFF. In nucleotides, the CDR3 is TGTGCCAGCTCACCATCGTACAGGGCAGGATCAGTCACTGAAGCTTTCTTT.

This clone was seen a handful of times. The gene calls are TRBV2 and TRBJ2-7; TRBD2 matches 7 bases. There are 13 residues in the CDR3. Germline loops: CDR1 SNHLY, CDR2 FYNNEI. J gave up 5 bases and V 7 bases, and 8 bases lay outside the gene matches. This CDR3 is CASKRGEGNEQYF. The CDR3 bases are TGTGCCAGCAAACGGGGGGAGGGAAACGAGCAGTACTTC.

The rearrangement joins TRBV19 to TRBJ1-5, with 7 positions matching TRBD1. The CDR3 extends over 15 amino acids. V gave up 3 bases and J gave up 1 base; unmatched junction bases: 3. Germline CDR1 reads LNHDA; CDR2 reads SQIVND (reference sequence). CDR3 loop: CASSILGQSNQPQHF. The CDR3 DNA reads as TGTGCCAGTAGTATCTTGGGACAGAGCAATCAGCCCCAGCATTTT.

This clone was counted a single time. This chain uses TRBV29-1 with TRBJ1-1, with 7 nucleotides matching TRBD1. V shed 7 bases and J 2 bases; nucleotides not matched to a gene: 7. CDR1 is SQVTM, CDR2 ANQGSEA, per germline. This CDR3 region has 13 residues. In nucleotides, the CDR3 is TGCAGCGCAATTCAGGGGGGAAACACTGAAGCTTTCTTT. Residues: CSAIQGGNTEAFF. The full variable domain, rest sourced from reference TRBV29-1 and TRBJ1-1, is SAVISQKPSRDICQRGTSLTIQCQVDSQVTMMFWYRQQPGQSLTLIATANQGSEATYESGFVIDKFPISRPNLTFSTLTVSNMSPEDSSIYLCSAIQGGNTEAFFGQGTRLTVV.

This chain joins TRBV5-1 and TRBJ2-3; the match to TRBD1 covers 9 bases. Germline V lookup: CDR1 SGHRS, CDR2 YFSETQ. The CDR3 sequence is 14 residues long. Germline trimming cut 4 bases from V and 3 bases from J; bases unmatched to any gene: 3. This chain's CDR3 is CASSPGQGTDTQYF. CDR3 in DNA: TGCGCCAGCAGCCCGGGACAGGGAACAGATACGCAGTATTTT.

The CDR3 coding sequence is TGTGCCAGCAAGGAGGGACCCCGTGAAAAACTGTTTTTT. Translating gives CASKEGPREKLFF. The chain has TRBV6-5 and TRBJ1-4, with D possibly TRBD1 on 5 matching bases. Trimming took off 7 bases at V and 7 bases at J, with 13 bases between the two ends. This CDR3 is built from 13 residues. Germline V lookup: CDR1 MNHEY, CDR2 SVGAGI.

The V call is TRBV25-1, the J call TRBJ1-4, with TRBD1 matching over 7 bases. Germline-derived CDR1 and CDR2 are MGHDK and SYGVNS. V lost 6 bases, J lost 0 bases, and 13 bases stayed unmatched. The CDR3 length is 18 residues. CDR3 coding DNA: TGTGCCAGCAGCCAGACCTTCAACAGGGGCGCAACTAATGAAAAACTGTTTTTT. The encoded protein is CASSQTFNRGATNEKLFF.

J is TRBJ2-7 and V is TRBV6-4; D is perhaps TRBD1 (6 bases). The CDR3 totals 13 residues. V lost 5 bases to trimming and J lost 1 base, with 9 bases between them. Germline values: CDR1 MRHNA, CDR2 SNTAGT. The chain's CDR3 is CASSRDTSYEQYV. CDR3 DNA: TGTGCCAGCAGTCGGGACACTTCCTACGAGCAGTACGTC.

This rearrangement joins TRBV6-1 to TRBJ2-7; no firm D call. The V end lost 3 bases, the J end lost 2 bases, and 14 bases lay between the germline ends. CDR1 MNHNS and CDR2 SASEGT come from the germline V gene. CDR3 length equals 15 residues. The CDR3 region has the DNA TGTGCCAGCAGTGAGCGACACCATACTCCCTACGAGCAGTACTTC. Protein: CASSERHHTPYEQYF.

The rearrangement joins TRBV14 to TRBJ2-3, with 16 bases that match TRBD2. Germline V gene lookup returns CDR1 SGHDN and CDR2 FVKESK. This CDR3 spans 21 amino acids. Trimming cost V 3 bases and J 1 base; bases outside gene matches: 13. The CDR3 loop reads CASSHLTPGLAGGPGTDTQYF. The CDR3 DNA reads TGTGCCAGCAGCCACCTTACACCGGGACTAGCGGGGGGGCCGGGCACAGATACGCAGTATTTT.

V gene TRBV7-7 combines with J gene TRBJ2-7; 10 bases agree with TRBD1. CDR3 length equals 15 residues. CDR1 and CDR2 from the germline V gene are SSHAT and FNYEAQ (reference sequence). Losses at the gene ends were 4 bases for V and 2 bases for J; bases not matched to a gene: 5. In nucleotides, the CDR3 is TGTGCCAGCAGCTCTGACAGGGGGCCGACCTACGAGCAGTACGTC. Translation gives CASSSDRGPTYEQYV.

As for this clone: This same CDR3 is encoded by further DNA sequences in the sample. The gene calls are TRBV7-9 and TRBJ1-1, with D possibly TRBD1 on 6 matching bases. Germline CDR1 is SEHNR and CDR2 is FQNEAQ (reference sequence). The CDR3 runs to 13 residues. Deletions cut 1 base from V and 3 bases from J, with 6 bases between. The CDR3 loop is CASSLEGDTEAFF. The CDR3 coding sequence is TGTGCCAGCAGCTTAGAGGGGGACACTGAAGCTTTCTTT.

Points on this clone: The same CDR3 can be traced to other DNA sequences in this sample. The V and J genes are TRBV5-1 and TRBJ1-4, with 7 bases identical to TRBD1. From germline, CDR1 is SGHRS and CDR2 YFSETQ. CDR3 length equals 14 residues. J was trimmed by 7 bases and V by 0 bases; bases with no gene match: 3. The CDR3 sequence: CASSLGGGGEKLFF. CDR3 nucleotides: TGCGCCAGCAGCTTGGGAGGGGGCGGTGAAAAACTGTTTTTT.

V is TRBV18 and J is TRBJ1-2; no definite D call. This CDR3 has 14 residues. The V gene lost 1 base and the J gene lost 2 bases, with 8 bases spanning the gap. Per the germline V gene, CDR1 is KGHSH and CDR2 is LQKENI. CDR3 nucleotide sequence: TGTGCCAGCTCACCACAAACCGGGAACTATGGCTACACCTTC. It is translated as CASSPQTGNYGYTF.

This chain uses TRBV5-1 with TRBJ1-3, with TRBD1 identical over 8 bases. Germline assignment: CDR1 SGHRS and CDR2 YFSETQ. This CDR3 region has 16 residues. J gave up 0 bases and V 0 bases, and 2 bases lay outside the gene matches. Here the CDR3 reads CASSLVGTGSGNTIYF. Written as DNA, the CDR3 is TGCGCCAGCAGCTTGGTCGGGACAGGCTCTGGAAACACCATATATTTT.

The CDR3 DNA sequence: TGTGCCAGCAGCCTAGGGGCGGGGAAAGGAAACACCATATATTTT. This gives the protein CASSLGAGKGNTIYF. The J gene is TRBJ1-3, the V gene TRBV6-5; weak D call: TRBD1 (5 bases). Germline-derived CDR1 and CDR2 are MNHEY and SVGAGI. The ends were cut back, 6 bases at V and 4 bases at J, with 16 bases in the middle. The CDR3 length is 15 residues.